This entry concerns a single T cell receptor beta chain. Germline assignment: CDR1 SGHTS and CDR2 YDEGEE. CDR3 length: 16 amino acids. V dropped 3 bases and J dropped 3; count of bases not matched to a gene: 4. Authors' methods: Using reference gene primer amplification, nucleated cell counts were estimated. Sequencing was performed with immunoSEQ multiplex PCR; in TCRdb, only in-frame clones are kept and a portion is missing. The V and J calls and clone size were taken over from that table, and D and trimming were inferred from the DNA. In the table there are about 98,000 clones, 81% of which are singletons. The sample is drawn from a study of blood T cell repertoires in COVID-19. Across the whole study: PBMCs, B-cell-depleted T cells, or T cells were the source of the cDNA or gDNA that made up the material.

V usage is TRBV5-8 and J usage is TRBJ1-6, with 9 nucleotides matching TRBD1. Sequencing input: peripheral blood. The receptor comes from a woman older than 75 with acute or convalescent COVID-19. CDR3 sequence: CASSWETGGYNSPLHF. CDR3 in DNA: TGTGCCAGCAGCTGGGAGACAGGGGGCTATAATTCACCCCTCCACTTT.